The clone carrying this T cell receptor (beta chain) was seen only a few times. The antigen remains unidentified. Looked up from germline, CDR1 is MNHEY and CDR2 is SMNVEV (reference sequence). V lost 3 bases, J lost 5 bases, and 13 bases lay in between. The CDR3 is 14 amino acids. The data were taken from a study of cytomegalovirus exposure and HLA in healthy donors. Regarding the study as a whole: In a later analysis, first-cohort TCR clusters were found to tend to co-occur in the 130 or so validation repertoires. Associated with cytomegalovirus, according to the listing, were 150 to 200 TCR beta chains. With high specificity and sensitivity, the classifier reportedly diagnosed cytomegalovirus status.

TCRdb keeps only in-frame clones here, not all; method: immunoSEQ multiplex PCR. The sample shows roughly 190,000 clones, around 86% of them seen only once. The TCR originated in a young man in good health and CMV-seropositive. The sample was PBMCs. This chain uses TRBV27 with TRBJ1-2, with D possibly matching TRBD1 (5 bases). The chain's CDR3 is CASSFNGQGYGYTF. The CDR3 DNA reads as TGTGCCAGCAGTTTTAATGGGCAGGGTTATGGCTACACCTTC.